This T cell receptor (beta chain) comes out of a study of regulatory T cells. Study-wide findings and caveats: In CD3G-deficient patients, conventional CD4+ T cells were enriched for hydrophobic CDR3 residues at positions 6 and 7.

The PCR used 52 TRBV and 13 TRBJ primers. Sequencing used immunoSEQ multiplex PCR; TCRdb keeps in-frame clones, though not all of them. The sample contains more than 25,000 clones, 85% to 95% of which appear only once. Germline CDR1 is ENHRY and CDR2 is SYGVKD. V lost 10 bases, J lost 6 bases, and 10 bases stayed unmatched. The CDR3 spans 13 residues. Autoimmunity was present in every CD3G-deficient patient, worse in two. For this clone: Its specificity is not known.

This receptor was obtained from a person aged 18 to 35 with CD3G deficiency. Sequenced material: conventional CD4+ T cells sorted from blood. The chain employs TRBV10-3 and TRBJ2-7; 9 bases are a match to TRBD1. CDR3 DNA sequence: TGTGCCACCAGGACAGGGGCCAACTCCGAGCAGTACTTC. Translated, it gives CATRTGANSEQYF.